The clone carrying this T cell receptor beta chain was observed once. The antigen remains unidentified. These data belong to a study of neurological immune-mediated disorders. The cDNA was generated through 5'RACE incorporating 10-nucleotide random UMIs. Using its own MiXCR run on the 5' RACE reads, TCRdb lists one record per CDR3 protein. The repertoire holds 14,000 or so distinct CDR3 sequences, roughly 13% seen once, with around 45% in the top ten. For sorted libraries, the input was approximately 1 million CD4+ or CD8+ T cells. The study, taken as a whole, reports: Because no CDR3 amino acid sequences were shared across subjects by expanded clones, private repertoires were suggested in all groups. It was HTLV-1-associated myelopathy that showed the most TCR clonal expansion, while multiple sclerosis showed the least, falling below healthy controls.

CDR3 length: 12 amino acids. Germline CDR1 reads GTSNPN; CDR2 reads SVGIG (reference sequence). Trimming took off 0 bases at V and 0 bases at J, with 3 bases between the two ends. This chain uses TRBV30 with TRBJ2-7, with no clear D. The receptor's source is a female donor with HTLV-1-associated myelopathy (HAM/TSP). The sequenced sample was CD8+ T cells from blood. In nucleotides, the CDR3 is TGTGCCTGGAGTGTAAACTCCTACGAGCAGTACTTC. It specifies CAWSVNSYEQYF.